The T cell receptor (beta chain) under discussion was sequenced for a study of identical twins. This clonotype has just a few counts. TCRdb itself ran the 5' RACE reads through MiXCR, one entry per CDR3 protein. The sample gives just under 650,000 distinct CDR3 sequences, roughly 7.1% of which show up once; roughly 1.5% is in the top ten. The V and J ends lost 6 bases and 6 bases respectively, with 15 bases between them. The CDR3 has 14 residues. From germline, CDR1 is SEHNR and CDR2 FQNEAQ (reference sequence). These data were also filed under a second study, of yellow fever vaccine responses in identical twins.

Sequencing was performed on PBMCs. The clonotype originates from a woman aged 18-29 years in good health. The rearrangement joins TRBV7-9 to TRBJ2-1; D is unresolved. Here the CDR3 reads CASSSRLETNEQFF. DNA of the CDR3: TGTGCCAGCAGTTCCAGACTGGAGACCAATGAGCAGTTCTTC.